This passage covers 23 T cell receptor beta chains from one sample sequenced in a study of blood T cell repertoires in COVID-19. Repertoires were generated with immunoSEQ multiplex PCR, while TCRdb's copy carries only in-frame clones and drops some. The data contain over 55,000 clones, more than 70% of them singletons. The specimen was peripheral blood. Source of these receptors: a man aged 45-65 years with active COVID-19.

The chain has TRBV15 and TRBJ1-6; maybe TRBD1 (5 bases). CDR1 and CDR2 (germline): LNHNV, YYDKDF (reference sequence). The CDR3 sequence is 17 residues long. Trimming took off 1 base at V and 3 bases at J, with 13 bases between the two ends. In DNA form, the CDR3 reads TGTGCCACCAGCAGAGTTACAGGACACAGCTATAATTCACCCCTCCACTTT. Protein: CATSRVTGHSYNSPLHF.

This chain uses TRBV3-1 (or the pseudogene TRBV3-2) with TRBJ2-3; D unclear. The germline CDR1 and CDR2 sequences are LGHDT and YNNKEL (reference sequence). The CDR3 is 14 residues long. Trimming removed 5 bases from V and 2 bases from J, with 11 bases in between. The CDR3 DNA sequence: TGTGCCAGCAGCTCTATAGTTTTCACAGATACGCAGTATTTT. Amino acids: CASSSIVFTDTQYF.

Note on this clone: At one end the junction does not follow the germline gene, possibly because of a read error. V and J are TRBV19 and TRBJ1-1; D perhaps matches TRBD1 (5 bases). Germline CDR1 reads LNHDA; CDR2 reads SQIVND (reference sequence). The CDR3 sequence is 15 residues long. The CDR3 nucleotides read TGTGCCAGTAGTTTAGAGAGGACAACCAACACTGAAGCTTTCTTT. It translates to CASSLERTTNTEAFF. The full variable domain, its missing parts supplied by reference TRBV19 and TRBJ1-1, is DGGITQSPKYLFRKEGQNVTLSCEQNLNHDAMYWYRQDPGQGLRLIYYSQIVNDFQKGDIAEGYSVSREKKESFPLTVTSAQKNPTAFYLCASSLERTTNTEAFFGQGTRLTVV.

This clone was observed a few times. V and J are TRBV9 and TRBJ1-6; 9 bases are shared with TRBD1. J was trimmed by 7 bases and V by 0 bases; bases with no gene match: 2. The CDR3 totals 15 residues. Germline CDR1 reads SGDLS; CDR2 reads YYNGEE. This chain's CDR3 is CASSVGGQGNSPLHF. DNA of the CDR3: TGTGCCAGCAGCGTAGGTGGACAGGGGAATTCACCCCTCCACTTT.

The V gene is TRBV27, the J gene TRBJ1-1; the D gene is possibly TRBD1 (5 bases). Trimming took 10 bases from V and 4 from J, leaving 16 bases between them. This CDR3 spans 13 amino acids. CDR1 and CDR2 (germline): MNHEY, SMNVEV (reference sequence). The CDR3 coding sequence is TGTGCCACCGCGGGACTTTCGGGCACTGAAGCTTTCTTT. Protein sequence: CATAGLSGTEAFF.

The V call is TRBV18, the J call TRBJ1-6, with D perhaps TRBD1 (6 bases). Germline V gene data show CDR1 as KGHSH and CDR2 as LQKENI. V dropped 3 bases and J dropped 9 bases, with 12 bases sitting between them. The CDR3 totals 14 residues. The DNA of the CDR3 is TGTGCCAGCTCACCCTCGGACAGAATTTCACCCCTCCACTTT. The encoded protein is CASSPSDRISPLHF.

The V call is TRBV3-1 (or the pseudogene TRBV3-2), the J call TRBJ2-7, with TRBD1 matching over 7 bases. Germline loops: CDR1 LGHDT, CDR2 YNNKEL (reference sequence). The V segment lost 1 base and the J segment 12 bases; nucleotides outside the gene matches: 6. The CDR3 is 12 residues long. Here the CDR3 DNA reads TGTGCCAGCAGCCAAGGTACAGGGGCTGGGTACTTC. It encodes CASSQGTGAGYF.

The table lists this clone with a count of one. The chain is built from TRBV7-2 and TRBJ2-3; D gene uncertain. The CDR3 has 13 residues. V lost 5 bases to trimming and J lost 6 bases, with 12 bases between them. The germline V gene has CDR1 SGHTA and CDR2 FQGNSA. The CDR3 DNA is TGTGCCAGCAGCGCGTTCTTGCGGGATACGCAGTATTTT. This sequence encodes CASSAFLRDTQYF.

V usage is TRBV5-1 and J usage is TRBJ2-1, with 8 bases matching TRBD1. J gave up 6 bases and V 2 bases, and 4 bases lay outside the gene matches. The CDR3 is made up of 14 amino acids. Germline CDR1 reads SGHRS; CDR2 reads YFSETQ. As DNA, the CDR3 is TGCGCCAGCAGCTTAATGGACAGGGTCAATGAGCAGTTCTTC. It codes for CASSLMDRVNEQFF.

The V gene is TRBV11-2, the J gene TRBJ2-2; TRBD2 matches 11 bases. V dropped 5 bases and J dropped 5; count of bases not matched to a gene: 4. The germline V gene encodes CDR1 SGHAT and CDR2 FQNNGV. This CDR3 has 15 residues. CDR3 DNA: TGTGCCAGCAGCGTTAGCGGGGGGGCGACCGGGGAGCTGTTTTTT. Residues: CASSVSGGATGELFF.

In nucleotides, the CDR3 is TGTGCCAGCAGCCCCGGGGCGGGGGCCGATACGCAGTATTTT. It encodes CASSPGAGADTQYF. The chain links TRBV11-3 to TRBJ2-3, with a possible D match to TRBD2 (7 bases). From germline, CDR1 is SGHNT and CDR2 YENEEA. Trimming took off 5 bases at V and 6 bases at J, with 15 bases between the two ends. CDR3 length: 14 amino acids.

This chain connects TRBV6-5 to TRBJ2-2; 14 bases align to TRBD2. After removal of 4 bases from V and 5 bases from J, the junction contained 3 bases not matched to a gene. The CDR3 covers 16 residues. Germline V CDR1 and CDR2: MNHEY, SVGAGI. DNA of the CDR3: TGTGCCAGCAGTTCGACTAGCGGGAGGGTTACCGGGGAGCTGTTTTTT. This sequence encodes CASSSTSGRVTGELFF.

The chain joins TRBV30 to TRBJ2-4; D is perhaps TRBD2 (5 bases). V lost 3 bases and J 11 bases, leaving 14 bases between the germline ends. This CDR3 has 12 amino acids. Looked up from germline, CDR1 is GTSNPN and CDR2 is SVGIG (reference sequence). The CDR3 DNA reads TGTGCCTGGAGGCCTACTAGTACCGTTCAGTACTTC. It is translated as CAWRPTSTVQYF.

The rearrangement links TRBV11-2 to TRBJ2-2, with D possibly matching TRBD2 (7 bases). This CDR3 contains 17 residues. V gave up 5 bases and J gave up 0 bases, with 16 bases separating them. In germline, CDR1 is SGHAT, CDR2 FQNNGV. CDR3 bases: TGTGCCAGCAGCCAAGAGGGGGGGCAGACGAACACCGGGGAGCTGTTTTTT. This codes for CASSQEGGQTNTGELFF.

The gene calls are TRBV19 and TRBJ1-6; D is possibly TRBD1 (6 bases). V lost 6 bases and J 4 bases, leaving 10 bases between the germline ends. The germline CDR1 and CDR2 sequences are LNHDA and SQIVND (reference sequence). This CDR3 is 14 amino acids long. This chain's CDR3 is CASRPQGYNSPLHF. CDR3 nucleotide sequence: TGTGCCAGTAGGCCACAGGGTTATAATTCACCCCTCCACTTT.

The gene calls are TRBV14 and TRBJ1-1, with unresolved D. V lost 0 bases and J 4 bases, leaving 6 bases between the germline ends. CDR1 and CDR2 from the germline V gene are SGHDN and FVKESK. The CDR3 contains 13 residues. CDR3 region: CASSQDPGTEAFF. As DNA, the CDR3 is TGTGCCAGCAGCCAAGATCCGGGCACTGAAGCTTTCTTT.

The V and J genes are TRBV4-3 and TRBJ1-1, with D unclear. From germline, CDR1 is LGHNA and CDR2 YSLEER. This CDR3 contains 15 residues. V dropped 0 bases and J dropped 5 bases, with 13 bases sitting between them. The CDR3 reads CASSQDTAGGTEAFF. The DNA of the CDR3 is TGCGCCAGCAGCCAAGATACGGCAGGAGGAACTGAAGCTTTCTTT.

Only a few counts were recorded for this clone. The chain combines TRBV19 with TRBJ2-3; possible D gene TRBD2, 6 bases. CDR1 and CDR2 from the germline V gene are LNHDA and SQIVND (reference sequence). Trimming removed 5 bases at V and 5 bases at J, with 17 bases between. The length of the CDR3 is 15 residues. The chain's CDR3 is CASSPGTRSLDTQYF. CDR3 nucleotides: TGTGCCAGTAGTCCCGGGACTCGAAGTCTAGATACGCAGTATTTT.

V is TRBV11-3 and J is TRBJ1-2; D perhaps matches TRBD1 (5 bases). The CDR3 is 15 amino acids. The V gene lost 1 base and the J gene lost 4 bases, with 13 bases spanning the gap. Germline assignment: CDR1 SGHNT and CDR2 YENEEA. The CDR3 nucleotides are TGTGCCAGCAGCTTAGCACCGGGGGGATCCTATGGCTACACCTTC. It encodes CASSLAPGGSYGYTF.

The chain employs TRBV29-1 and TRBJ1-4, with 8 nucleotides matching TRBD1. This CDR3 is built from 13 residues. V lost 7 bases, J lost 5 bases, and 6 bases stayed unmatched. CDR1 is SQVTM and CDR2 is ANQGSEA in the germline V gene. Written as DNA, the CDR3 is TGCAGCGCGTCCGGGACAGGCAATGAAAAACTGTTTTTT. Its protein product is CSASGTGNEKLFF.

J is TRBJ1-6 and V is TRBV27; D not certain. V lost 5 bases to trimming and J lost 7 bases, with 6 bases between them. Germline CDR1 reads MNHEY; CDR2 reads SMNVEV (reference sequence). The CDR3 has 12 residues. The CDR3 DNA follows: TGTGCCAGCAGTATACTCAATTCACCCCTCCACTTT. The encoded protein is CASSILNSPLHF.

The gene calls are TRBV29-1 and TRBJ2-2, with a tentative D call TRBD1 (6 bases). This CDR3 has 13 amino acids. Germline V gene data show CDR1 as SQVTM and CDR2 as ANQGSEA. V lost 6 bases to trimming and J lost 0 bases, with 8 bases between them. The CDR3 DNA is TGCAGCGTGGGGACACCGAACACCGGGGAGCTGTTTTTT. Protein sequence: CSVGTPNTGELFF.

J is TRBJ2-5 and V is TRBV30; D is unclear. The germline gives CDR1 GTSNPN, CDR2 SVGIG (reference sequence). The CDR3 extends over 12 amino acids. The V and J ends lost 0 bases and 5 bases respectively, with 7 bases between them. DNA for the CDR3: TGTGCCTGGAGTGTACTGTCCGAGACCCAGTACTTC. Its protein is CAWSVLSETQYF.